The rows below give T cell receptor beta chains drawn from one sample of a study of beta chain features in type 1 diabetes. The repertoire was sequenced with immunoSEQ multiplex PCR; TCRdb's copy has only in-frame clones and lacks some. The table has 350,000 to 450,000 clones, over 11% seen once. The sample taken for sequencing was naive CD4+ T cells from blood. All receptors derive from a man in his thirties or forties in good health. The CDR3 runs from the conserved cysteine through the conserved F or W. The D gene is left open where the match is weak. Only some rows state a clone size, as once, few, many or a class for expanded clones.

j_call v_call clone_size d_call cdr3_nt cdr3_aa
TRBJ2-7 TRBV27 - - TGTGCCAGCTGGGACTCCCCGGGATACGAGCAGTACTTC CASWDSPGYEQYF
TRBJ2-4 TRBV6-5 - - TGTGCCAGCAGTTATACAGGGACTATAGCCAAAAACATTCAGTACTTC CASSYTGTIAKNIQYF
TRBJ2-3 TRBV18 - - TGTGCCAGCTCACCCGGGACTAGCACAGATACGCAGTATTTT CASSPGTSTDTQYF
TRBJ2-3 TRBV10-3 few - TGTGCCATAACCACAGATACGCAGTATTTT CAITTDTQYF
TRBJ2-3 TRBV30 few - TGTGCCTGGAGTAAGTCTACACAGCAGTATTTT CAWSKSTQQYF
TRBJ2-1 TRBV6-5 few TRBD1 TGTGCCAGCAGTTTGACCTGGACAGGGGGCTATGAGCAGTTCTTC CASSLTWTGGYEQFF
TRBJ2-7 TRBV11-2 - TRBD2 TGTGCCAGCAGCTATTCCAGTTTCAGCGGGGGGCACTACGAGCAGTACTTC CASSYSSFSGGHYEQYF
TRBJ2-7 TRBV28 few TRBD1 TGTGCCAGCAGTTTTTGGGGACAGGGATTTTACGAGCAGTACTTC CASSFWGQGFYEQYF
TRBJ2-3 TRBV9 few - TGTGCCAGCAGCGCCCTAGGGACCGACGGTAATACGCAGTATTTT CASSALGTDGNTQYF
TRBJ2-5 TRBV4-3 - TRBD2 TGCGCCAGCAGCCAAGACCTAGCGGGGGTTGAGACCCAGTACTTC CASSQDLAGVETQYF
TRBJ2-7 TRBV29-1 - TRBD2 TGCAGCGTAGGGACTAGCGGGGGAACCTACGAGCAGTACTTC CSVGTSGGTYEQYF
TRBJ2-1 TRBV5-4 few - TGTGCCAGCAGCCTACAGGTTACCAATGAGCAGTTCTTC CASSLQVTNEQFF
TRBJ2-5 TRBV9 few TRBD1 TGTGCCAGCAGCGAGACAGGGCAGATGTACCAAGAGACCCAGTACTTC CASSETGQMYQETQYF
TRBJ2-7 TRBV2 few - TGTGCCAGCAGTGAAGACAGGGCATCCTACGAGCAGTACTTC CASSEDRASYEQYF
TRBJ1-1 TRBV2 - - TGTGCCAGCAGTACTTACAGGGCATGGACGACTGAAGCTTTCTTT CASSTYRAWTTEAFF
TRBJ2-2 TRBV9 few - TGTGCCAGCAGCGTATTGGAACGGAACACCGGGGAGCTGTTTTTT CASSVLERNTGELFF
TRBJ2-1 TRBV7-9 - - TGTGCCAGCAGCTCGTTAGGGTTAGGCTACAATGAGCAGTTCTTC CASSSLGLGYNEQFF
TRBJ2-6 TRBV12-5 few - TGTGCTAGTGGAGTCTCTGGGGCCAACGTCCTGACTTTC CASGVSGANVLTF